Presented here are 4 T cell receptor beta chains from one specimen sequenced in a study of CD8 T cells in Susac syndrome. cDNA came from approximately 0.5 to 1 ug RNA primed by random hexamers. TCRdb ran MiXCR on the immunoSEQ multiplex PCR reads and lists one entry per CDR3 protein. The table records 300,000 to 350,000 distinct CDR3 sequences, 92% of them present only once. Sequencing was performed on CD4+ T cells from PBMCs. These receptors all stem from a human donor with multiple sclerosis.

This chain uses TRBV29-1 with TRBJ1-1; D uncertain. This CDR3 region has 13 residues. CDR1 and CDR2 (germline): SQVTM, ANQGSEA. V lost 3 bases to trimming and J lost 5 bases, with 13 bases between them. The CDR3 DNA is TGCAGCGTTGAGTGGGCTGCTGGTACTGAAGCTTTCTTT. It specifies CSVEWAAGTEAFF.

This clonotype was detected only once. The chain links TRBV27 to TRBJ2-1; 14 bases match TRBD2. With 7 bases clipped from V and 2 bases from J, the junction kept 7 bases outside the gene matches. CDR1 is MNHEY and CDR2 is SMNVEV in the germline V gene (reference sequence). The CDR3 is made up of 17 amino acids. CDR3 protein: CASTHRGLAGAYNEQFF. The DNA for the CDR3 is TGTGCCAGCACCCACAGGGGACTAGCGGGGGCCTACAATGAGCAGTTCTTC.

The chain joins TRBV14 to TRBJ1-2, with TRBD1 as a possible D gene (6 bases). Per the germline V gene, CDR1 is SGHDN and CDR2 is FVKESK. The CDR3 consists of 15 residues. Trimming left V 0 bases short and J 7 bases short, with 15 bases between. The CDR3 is CASSQDSFGTSGYTF. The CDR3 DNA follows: TGTGCCAGCAGCCAAGATAGTTTCGGGACAAGTGGCTACACCTTC.

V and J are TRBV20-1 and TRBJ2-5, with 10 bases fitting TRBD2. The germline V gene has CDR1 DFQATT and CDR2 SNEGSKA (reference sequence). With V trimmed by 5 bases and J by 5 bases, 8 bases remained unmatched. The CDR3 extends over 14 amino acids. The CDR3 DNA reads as TGCAGTGCTCCACCGGGACTAGCGAGGGAGACCCAGTACTTC. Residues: CSAPPGLARETQYF.